Listed here is a single TCR beta chain. Its antigen remains unknown. A read error may account for a junction end that differs from germline. From roughly 21,000 to 960,000 sorted cells, naive CD8 libraries were generated with 10%, 30% or 50% RNA. The data derive from a study of molecular identifiers for immune sequencing clone quantification. Study-wide points: Under 1% of molecules in naive cells, but over 99% of effector molecules, belonged to clones above 20 RNA copies.

In germline, CDR1 is SEHNR, CDR2 FQNEAQ (reference sequence). This CDR3 region has 12 residues. TCR libraries were built in bulk with a published protocol and specific TCR primers. TCRdb recomputed calls from the PCR reads with MiXCR, one row per CDR3 protein. Of about 640,000 distinct CDR3 sequences in the sample, 15% to 20% were seen once. The chain has TRBV7-9 and TRBJ1-1; D ambiguous. The sample comprised naive CD8+ T cells from blood, with Jurkat cell RNA spiked in. Specified subset: FACS-sorted CD8+CD4-CCR7+CD45RA+ naive T cells. The receptor was derived from a human donor in good health. Some libraries in this study had Jurkat cell RNA spiked in. CDR3 sequence (DNA): TGTGCCTGCAGCCTTTCGAACACTGAAGCTTTCTTT. Translated: CACSLSNTEAFF.